The sequence of this T cell receptor (beta chain) was determined in a study of blood T cell repertoires in COVID-19. Whole-study context: Italy, Spain and the United States were the sources of the convalescent and acute COVID-19 samples. Sources were T cells, B-cell-depleted T cells, or PBMCs; the material itself was cDNA or gDNA.

CDR3 size: 16 residues. The V end lost 4 bases, the J end lost 2 bases, and 15 bases lay between the germline ends. Germline V gives CDR1 SEHNR, CDR2 FQNEAQ (reference sequence). Individuals aged about 18 to 90 years were recruited from about two dozen US areas. In the authors' workflow: Reference gene primer amplification in the assay estimated nucleated cell counts. Produced via immunoSEQ multiplex PCR; TCRdb's table is partial and in-frame only. The V and J calls and the clone size are those of that table, but D and trimming were determined from the DNA. The repertoire holds about 400,000 clones, with around 90% as singletons.

The sequenced sample was PBMCs or T cells enriched from blood (not recorded which). The chain links TRBV7-9 to TRBJ1-3; D call uncertain. The sequence came from a woman between 40 and 50 years old with acute COVID-19. The CDR3 DNA reads as TGTGCCAGCAGCTCAATTGTTGAGAGGACTGGAAACACCATATATTTT. This codes for CASSSIVERTGNTIYF. Based on the CDR3 plus reference TRBV7-9 and TRBJ1-3, the full variable domain is DTGVSQNPRHKITKRGQNVTFRCDPISEHNRLYWYRQTLGQGPEFLTYFQNEAQLEKSRLLSDRFSAERPKGSFSTLEIQRTEQGDSAMYLCASSSIVERTGNTIYFGEGSWLTVV.